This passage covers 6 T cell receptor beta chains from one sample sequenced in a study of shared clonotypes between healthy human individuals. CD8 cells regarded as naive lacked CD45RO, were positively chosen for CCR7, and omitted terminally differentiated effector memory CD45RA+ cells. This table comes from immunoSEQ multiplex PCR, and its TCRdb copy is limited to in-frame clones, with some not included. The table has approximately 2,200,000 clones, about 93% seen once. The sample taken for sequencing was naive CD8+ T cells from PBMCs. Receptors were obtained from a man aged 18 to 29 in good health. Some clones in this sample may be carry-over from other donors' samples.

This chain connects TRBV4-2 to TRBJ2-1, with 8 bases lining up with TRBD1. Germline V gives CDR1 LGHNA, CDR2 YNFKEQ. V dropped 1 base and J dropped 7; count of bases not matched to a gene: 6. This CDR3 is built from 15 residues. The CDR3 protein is CASSQGTGFGNEQFF. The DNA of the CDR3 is TGTGCCAGCAGCCAAGGGACAGGGTTTGGGAATGAGCAGTTCTTC.

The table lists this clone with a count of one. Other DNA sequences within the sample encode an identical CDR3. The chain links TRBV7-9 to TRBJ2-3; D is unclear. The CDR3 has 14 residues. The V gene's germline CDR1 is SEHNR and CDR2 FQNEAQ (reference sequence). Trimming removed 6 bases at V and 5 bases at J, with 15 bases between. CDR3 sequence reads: CASSDPSGGDTQYF. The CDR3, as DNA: TGTGCCAGCAGTGACCCCTCAGGCGGAGATACGCAGTATTTT.

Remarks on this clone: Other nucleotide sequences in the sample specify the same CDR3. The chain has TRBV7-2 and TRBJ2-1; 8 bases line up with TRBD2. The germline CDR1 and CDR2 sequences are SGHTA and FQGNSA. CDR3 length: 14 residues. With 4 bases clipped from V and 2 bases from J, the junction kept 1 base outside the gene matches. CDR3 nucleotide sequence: TGTGCCAGCAGCTCTAGCGGGCCCTACAATGAGCAGTTCTTC. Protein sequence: CASSSSGPYNEQFF.

The CDR3 sequence: CASSPRLANEQFF. The CDR3 nucleotides are TGTGCCAGCAGCCCCCGACTAGCGAATGAGCAGTTCTTC. This chain joins TRBV11-2 and TRBJ2-1; 8 positions match TRBD2. Germline V lookup: CDR1 SGHAT, CDR2 FQNNGV. The J segment lost 7 bases and the V segment lost 5 bases, leaving 4 bases of the junction unmatched. This CDR3 is built from 13 residues.

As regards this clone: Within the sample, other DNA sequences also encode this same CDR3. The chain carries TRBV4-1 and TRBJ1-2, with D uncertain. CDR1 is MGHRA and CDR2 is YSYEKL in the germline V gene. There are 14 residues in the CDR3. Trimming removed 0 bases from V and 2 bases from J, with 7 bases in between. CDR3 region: CASSQDPGNYGYTF. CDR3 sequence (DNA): TGCGCCAGCAGCCAAGATCCGGGAAACTATGGCTACACCTTC.

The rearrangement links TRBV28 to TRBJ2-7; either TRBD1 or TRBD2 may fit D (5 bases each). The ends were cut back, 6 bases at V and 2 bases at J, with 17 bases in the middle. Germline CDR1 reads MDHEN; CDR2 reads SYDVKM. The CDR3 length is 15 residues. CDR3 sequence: CASRGDADRTYEQYF. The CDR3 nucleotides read TGTGCCAGCAGGGGGGACGCCGACAGAACCTACGAGCAGTACTTC.